What follows describes a single T cell receptor beta chain. Its antigen has not been determined. The sample holds no much larger clone one base away, and base qualities are not on file. The sample comes from a study of T-cell memory formation after mild COVID-19 (TCRdb year 2021). At the level of the whole study: TCR sequence clusters from the two donors were found to be largely donor specific. Two young, previously healthy adult volunteers made up the cohort, one male and one female. T-cell clones expanding and contracting after mild COVID-19 in a couple of donors were tracked by longitudinal TCRalpha and TCRbeta repertoire sequencing.

The full study reports these points: Contracting CD4+ clones were located mainly in the CM and EM memory subsets, whereas CD8+ clones were found to be enriched in EMRA. The detection of some responding clones in pre-infection memory suggests that pre-existing cross-reactive memory T cells joined the SARS-CoV-2 response. From day 15 to 85, contracting clones showed balanced CD4/CD8 phenotypes, whereas a second wave of clones that expanded from day 15 to 37 leaned towards CD4+. The second-wave clones that peaked on day 37 were not confirmed to be SARS-CoV-2 specific. The study covered only a couple of mild cases, and larger cohorts including severe cases with pre-infection samples were considered necessary.

Ficoll-Paque density gradient centrifugation was used to isolate PBMCs. The data were produced on an Illumina NovaSeq 6000. Using 5'RACE with constant-segment primers, TCRalpha and TCRbeta cDNA libraries were constructed, with sample barcodes and unique molecular identifiers added in the process. Trizol reagent was used to extract RNA from every sample. Libraries were amplified in two PCR steps, with a second sample barcode and Illumina TruSeq adapters added in the second step. The libraries were sequenced on an Illumina NovaSeq using 2 x 150 bp paired-end reads. The authors' analysis ran thus. With migec v1.2.7, reads were demultiplexed and then collapsed into UMI-guided consensus sequences. Using mixcr v2.1.11, UMI consensuses were aligned to TRA and TRB V and J templates and then assembled into clonotypes. Clonotypes were classified as expanded or contracted when called significant by both edgeR and NoisET, with noise models trained on biological replicates. edgeR calls used a false discovery rate-adjusted p below 0.01 and a log2 fold-change threshold of 1. As an exploratory analysis of dynamics, PCA with hierarchical clustering was applied to max-normalized trajectories of the 1000 most abundant clonotypes. The CD4 or CD8 phenotype of responding clones was assigned using the separately sequenced CD4+ and CD8+ repertoires. The public reads were quality trimmed at Q25 with fastp and then assembled into clones with MiXCR by TCRdb, keeping productive beta chains. Records with the same CDR3 protein are collapsed into one entry carrying the most frequent genes and DNA. The V and J calls here are based on TCRdb, not the publication. This sample comprises about 90,000 distinct CDR3 sequences, roughly 16% of them detected only once. Around two fifths of the sample lies in the top ten.

After removal of 6 bases from V and 2 bases from J, the junction retains 3 bases not matched to a gene. CDR1 is given as DFQATT and CDR2 as SNEGSKA, both from the germline V gene (reference sequence). From the cysteine through the phenylalanine, the CDR3 covers 13 amino acids. Of the read, only the CDR3 DNA is kept; its 39 bases are in frame from base 1. The sequenced material came from PBMCs or a T cell subset sorted from them (not recorded which). The chain is encoded by TRBV20-1 joined to TRBJ2-1; 8 nucleotides in the junction match TRBD2. The TCR was taken from a man aged 18-30 years who had mild COVID-19 (a few samples of this study predate the infection). The sample titles of this study are shuffled in the database, so cell type and time point are left out; the donor was told from shared clones. The CDR3 amino acid sequence is: CSAAGLAYNEQFF. The DNA sequence is TGCAGTGCGGCGGGACTAGCCTACAATGAGCAGTTCTTC.